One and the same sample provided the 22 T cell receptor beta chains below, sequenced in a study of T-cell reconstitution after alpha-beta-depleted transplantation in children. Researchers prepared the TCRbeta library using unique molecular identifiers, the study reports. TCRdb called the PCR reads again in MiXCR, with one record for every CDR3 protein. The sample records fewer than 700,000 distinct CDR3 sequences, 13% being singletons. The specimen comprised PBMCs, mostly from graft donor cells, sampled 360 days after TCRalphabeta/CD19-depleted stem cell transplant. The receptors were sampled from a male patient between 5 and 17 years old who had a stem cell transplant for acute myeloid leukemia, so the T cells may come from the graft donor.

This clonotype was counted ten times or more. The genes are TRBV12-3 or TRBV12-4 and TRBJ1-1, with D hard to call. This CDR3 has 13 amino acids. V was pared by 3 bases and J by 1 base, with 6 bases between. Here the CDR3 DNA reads TGTGCCAGCAGTTTTTCGGAGAACACTGAAGCTTTCTTT. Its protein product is CASSFSENTEAFF.

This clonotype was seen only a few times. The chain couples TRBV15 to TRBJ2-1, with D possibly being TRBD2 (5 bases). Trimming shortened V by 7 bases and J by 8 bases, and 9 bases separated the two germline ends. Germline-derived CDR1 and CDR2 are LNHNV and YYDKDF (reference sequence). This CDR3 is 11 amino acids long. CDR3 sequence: CATKEGDEQFF. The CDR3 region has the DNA TGTGCCACCAAAGAGGGTGATGAGCAGTTCTTC.

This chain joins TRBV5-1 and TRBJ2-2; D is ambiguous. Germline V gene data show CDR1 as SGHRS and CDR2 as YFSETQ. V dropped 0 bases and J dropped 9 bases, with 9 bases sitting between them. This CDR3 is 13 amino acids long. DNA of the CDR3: TGCGCCAGCAGCTTGGCGGGCATCTGGGAGCTGTTTTTT. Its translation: CASSLAGIWELFF.

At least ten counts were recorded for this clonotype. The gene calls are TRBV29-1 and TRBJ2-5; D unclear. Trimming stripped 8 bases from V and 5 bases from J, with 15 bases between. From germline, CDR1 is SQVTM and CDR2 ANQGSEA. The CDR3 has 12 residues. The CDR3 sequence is CSSDVRGETQYF. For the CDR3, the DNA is TGCAGCTCAGACGTCCGAGGCGAGACCCAGTACTTC. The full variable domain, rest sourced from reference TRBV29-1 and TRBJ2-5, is SAVISQKPSRDICQRGTSLTIQCQVDSQVTMMFWYRQQPGQSLTLIATANQGSEATYESGFVIDKFPISRPNLTFSTLTVSNMSPEDSSIYLCSSDVRGETQYFGPGTRLLVL.

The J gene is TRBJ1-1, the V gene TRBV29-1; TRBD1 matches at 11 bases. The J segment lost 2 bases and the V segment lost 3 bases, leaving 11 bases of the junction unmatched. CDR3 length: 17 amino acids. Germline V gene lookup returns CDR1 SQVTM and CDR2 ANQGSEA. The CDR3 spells CSVDLPDRGLINTEAFF. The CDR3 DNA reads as TGCAGCGTTGATCTTCCGGACAGGGGGCTGATAAACACTGAAGCTTTCTTT.

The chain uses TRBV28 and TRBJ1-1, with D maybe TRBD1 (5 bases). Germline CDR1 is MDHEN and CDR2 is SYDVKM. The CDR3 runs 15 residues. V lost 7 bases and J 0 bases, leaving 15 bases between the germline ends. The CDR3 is CASILREGMNTEAFF. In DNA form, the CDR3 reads TGTGCCAGCATCCTTAGGGAGGGGATGAACACTGAAGCTTTCTTT. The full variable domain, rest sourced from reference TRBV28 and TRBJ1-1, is DVKVTQSSRYLVKRTGEKVFLECVQDMDHENMFWYRQDPGLGLRLIYFSYDVKMKEKGDIPEGYSVSREKKERFSLILESASTNQTSMYLCASILREGMNTEAFFGQGTRLTVV.

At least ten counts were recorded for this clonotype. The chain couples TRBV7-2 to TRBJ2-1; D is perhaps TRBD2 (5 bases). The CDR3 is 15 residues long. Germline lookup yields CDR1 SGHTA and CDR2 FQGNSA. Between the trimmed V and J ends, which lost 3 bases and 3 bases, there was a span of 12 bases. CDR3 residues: CASSFSLASYNEQFF. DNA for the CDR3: TGTGCCAGCAGCTTCTCCCTAGCTAGCTACAATGAGCAGTTCTTC.

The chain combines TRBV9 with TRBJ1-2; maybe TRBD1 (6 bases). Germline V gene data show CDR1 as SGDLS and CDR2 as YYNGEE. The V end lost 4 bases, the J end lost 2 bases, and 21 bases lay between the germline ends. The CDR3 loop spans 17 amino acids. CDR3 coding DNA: TGTGCCAGCAGCCCCTTACAGGGTGGTCTCGGGAACTATGGCTACACCTTC. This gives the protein CASSPLQGGLGNYGYTF.

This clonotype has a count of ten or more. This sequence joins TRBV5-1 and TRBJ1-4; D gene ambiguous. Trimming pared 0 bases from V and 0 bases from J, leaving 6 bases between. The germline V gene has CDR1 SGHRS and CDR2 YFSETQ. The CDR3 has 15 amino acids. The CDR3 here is CASSLAGPTNEKLFF. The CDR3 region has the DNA TGCGCCAGCAGCTTGGCCGGGCCAACTAATGAAAAACTGTTTTTT.

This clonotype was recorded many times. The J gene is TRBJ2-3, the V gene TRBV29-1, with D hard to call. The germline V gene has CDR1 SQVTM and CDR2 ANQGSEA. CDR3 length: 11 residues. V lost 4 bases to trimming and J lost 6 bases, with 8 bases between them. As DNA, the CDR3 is TGCAGCGTTGCCCCTAGTGATACGCAGTATTTT. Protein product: CSVAPSDTQYF.

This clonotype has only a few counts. The DNA of the CDR3 is TGTGCCAGCAGTGAATCAGGTGGGGGTTTTTTATGGAACACTGAAGCTTTCTTT. Translated, it gives CASSESGGGFLWNTEAFF. The rearrangement joins TRBV25-1 to TRBJ1-1; D might be TRBD1 (5 bases). The V gene lost 1 base and the J gene lost 1 base, with 19 bases spanning the gap. Germline V gene lookup returns CDR1 MGHDK and CDR2 SYGVNS. The CDR3 is 18 residues long.

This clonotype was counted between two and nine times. The CDR3, as DNA: TGTGCCAGCTCACGCGGGACAGTTCACAACTATGGCTACACCTTC. This gives the protein CASSRGTVHNYGYTF. The V and J genes are TRBV18 and TRBJ1-2, with 7 bases matching TRBD1. J gave up 2 bases and V 4 bases, and 7 bases lay outside the gene matches. Germline V CDR1 and CDR2: KGHSH, LQKENI. There are 15 residues in the CDR3. The full variable domain, with the rest looked up from reference TRBV18 and TRBJ1-2, is NAGVMQNPRHLVRRRGQEARLRCSPMKGHSHVYWYRQLPEEGLKFMVYLQKENIIDESGMPKERFSAEFPKEGPSILRIQQVVRGDSAAYFCASSRGTVHNYGYTFGSGTRLTVV.

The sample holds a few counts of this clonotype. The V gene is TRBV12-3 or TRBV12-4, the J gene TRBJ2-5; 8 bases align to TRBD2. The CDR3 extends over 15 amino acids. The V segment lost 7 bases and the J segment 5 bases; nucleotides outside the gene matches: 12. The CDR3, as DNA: TGTGCCAGCACCCAGCGGGGGCCCCTAGGGGAGACCCAGTACTTC. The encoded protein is CASTQRGPLGETQYF.

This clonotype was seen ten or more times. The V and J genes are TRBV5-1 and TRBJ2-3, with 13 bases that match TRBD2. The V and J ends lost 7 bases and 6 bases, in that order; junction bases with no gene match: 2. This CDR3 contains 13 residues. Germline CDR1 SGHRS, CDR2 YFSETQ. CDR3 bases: TGCGCCAGCCGACTAGCGGGAGGCGATACGCAGTATTTT. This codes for CASRLAGGDTQYF. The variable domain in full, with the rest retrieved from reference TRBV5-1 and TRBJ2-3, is KAGVTQTPRYLIKTRGQQVTLSCSPISGHRSVSWYQQTPGQGLQFLFEYFSETQRNKGNFPGRFSGRQFSNSRSEMNVSTLELGDSALYLCASRLAGGDTQYFGPGTRLTVL.

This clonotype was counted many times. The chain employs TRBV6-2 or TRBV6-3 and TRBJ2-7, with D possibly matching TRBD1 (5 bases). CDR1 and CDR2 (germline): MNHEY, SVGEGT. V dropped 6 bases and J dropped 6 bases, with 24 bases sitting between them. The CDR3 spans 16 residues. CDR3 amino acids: CASSITSPGFHGEQYF. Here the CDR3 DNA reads TGTGCCAGCAGCATCACCTCCCCAGGGTTCCACGGCGAGCAGTACTTC.

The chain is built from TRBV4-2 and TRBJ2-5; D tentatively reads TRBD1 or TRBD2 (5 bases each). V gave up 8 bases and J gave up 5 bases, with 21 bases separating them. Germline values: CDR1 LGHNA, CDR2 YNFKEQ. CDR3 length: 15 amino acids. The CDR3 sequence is CASGPGTPGSETQYF. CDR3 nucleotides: TGTGCCAGCGGCCCCGGGACCCCAGGGAGCGAGACCCAGTACTTC.

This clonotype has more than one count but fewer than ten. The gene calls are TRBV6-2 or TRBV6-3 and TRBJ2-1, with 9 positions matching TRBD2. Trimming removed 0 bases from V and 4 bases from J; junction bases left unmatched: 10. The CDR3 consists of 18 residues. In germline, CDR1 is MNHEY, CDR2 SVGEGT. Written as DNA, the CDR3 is TGTGCCAGCAGTTACTCCATGGCGGGAGGGTGGTCGTACAATGAGCAGTTCTTC. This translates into CASSYSMAGGWSYNEQFF.

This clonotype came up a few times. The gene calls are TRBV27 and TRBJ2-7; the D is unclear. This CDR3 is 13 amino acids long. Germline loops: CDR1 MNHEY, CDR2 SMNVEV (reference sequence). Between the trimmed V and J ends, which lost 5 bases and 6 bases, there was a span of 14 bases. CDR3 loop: CASSPILLGEQYF. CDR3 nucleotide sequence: TGTGCCAGCAGTCCCATCCTGCTGGGCGAGCAGTACTTC.

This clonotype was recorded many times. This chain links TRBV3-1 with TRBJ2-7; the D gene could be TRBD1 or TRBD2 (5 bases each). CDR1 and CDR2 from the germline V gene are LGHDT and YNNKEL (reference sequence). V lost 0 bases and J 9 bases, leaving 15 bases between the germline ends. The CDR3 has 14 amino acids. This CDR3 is CASSQEPRGVGQYF. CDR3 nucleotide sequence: TGTGCCAGCAGCCAAGAACCCCGGGGCGTGGGGCAGTACTTC.

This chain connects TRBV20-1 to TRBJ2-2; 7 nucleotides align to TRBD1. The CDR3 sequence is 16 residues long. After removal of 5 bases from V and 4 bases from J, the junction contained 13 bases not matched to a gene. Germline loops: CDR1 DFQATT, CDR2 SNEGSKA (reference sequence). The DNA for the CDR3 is TGCAGTGCTCCGGACAGGAGAATACCGGGCACCGGGGAGCTGTTTTTT. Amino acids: CSAPDRRIPGTGELFF.

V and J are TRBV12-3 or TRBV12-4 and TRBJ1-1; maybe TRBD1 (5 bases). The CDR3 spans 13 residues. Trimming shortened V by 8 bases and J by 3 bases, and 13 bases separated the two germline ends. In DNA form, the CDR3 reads TGTGCCAGCGTATCTCAGGGTTACACTGAAGCTTTCTTT. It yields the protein CASVSQGYTEAFF.

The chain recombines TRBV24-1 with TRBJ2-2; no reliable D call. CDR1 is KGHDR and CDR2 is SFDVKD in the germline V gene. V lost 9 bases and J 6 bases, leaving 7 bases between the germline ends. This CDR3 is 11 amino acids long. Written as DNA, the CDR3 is TGTGCCACCTTTTTTGCCGGGGAGCTGTTTTTT. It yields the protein CATFFAGELFF.